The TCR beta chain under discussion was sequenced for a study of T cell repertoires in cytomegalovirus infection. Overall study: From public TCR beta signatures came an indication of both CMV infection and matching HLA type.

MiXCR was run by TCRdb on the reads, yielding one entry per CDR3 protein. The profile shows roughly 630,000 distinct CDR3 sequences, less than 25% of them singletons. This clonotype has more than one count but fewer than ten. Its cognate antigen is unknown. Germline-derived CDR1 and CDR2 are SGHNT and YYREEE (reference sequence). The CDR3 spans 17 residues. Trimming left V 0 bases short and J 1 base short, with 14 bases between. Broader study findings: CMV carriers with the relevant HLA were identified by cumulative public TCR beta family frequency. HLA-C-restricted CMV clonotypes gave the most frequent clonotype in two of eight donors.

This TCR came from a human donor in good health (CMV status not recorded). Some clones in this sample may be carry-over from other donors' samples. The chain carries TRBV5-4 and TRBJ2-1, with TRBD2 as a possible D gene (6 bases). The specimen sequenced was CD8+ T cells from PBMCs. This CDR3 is CASSLGTGTDSYNEQFF. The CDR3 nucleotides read TGTGCCAGCAGCTTGGGTACCGGGACTGATTCCTACAATGAGCAGTTCTTC.